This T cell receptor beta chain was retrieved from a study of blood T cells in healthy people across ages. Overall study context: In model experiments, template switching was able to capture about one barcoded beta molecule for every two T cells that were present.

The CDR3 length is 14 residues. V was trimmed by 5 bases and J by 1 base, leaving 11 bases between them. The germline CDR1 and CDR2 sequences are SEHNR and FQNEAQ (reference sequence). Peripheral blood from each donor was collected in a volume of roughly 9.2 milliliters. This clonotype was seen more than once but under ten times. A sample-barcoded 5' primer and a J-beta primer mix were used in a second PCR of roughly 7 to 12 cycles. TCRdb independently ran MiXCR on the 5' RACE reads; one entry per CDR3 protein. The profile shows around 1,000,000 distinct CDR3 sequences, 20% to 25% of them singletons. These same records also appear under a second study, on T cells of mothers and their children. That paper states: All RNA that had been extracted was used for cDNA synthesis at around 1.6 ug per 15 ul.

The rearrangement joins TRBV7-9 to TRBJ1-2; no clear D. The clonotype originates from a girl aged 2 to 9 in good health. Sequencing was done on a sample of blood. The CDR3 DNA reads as TGTGCCAGCAGCCTCCCGACGGATAACTATGGCTACACCTTC. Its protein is CASSLPTDNYGYTF.